The clone carrying this TCR beta chain has only a few counts. TCRdb ran MiXCR on the 5' RACE reads and lists one entry per CDR3 protein. This sample carries around 35,000 distinct CDR3 sequences, approximately 6.3% of them seen once, and the ten largest clones take around a quarter. The CDR3 is 16 amino acids. The germline gives CDR1 SEHNR, CDR2 FQNEAQ (reference sequence). Trimming cost V 6 bases and J 4 bases; bases outside gene matches: 7. The sample is drawn from a study of early T cells in non-severe SARS-CoV-2 infection. The sequenced material came from whole blood. This chain joins TRBV7-9 and TRBJ2-1; TRBD2 matches 12 bases. The TCR was taken from an adult who was a healthcare worker with PCR-confirmed SARS-CoV-2 infection or an uninfected control (not recorded which). DNA for the CDR3: TGTGCCAGCAGTCGGACTAGCGGGGACAGTTACAATGAGCAGTTCTTC. This sequence encodes CASSRTSGDSYNEQFF. Combining the CDR3 with reference TRBV7-9 and TRBJ2-1 gives the whole variable domain DTGVSQNPRHKITKRGQNVTFRCDPISEHNRLYWYRQTLGQGPEFLTYFQNEAQLEKSRLLSDRFSAERPKGSFSTLEIQRTEQGDSAMYLCASSRTSGDSYNEQFFGPGTRLTVL.